This is a list of T cell receptor beta chains from one sample in a study of blood T cell repertoires in COVID-19. Generated by immunoSEQ multiplex PCR, the TCRdb table keeps only in-frame clones and is missing some. In the table there are around 370,000 clones, about 89% of which are singletons. Sequencing was carried out using peripheral blood. These TCRs come from a woman between 45 and 60 years old with COVID-19, enrolled during active disease. Both conserved end residues are part of each CDR3. D genes are given only for firm matches. Not every row has a clone size; where given, it reads once, few, many or a size class.

cdr3_aa: CASSPDRGSETQYF; cdr3_nt: TGTGCTAGTTCCCCTGACAGGGGATCTGAGACCCAGTACTTC; d_call: TRBD1; j_call: TRBJ2-5; clone_size: NA; v_call: TRBV12-5
cdr3_aa: CASRPLAGPSSYEQYF; cdr3_nt: TGTGCCAGTAGGCCTCTAGCGGGGCCAAGCTCCTACGAGCAGTACTTC; d_call: TRBD2; j_call: TRBJ2-7; clone_size: NA; v_call: TRBV19
cdr3_aa: CASSERREVGAKNIQYF; cdr3_nt: TGTGCCAGCTCGGAGAGGCGGGAGGTTGGGGCCAAAAACATTCAGTACTTC; d_call: TRBD2; j_call: TRBJ2-4; clone_size: NA; v_call: TRBV7-9
cdr3_aa: CASTPDRLSTDTQYF; cdr3_nt: TGTGCCAGTACCCCGGACAGGCTAAGCACAGATACGCAGTATTTT; d_call: TRBD1; j_call: TRBJ2-3; clone_size: NA; v_call: TRBV19
cdr3_aa: CSWGRGETQYF; cdr3_nt: TGCTCCTGGGGGAGGGGTGAGACCCAGTACTTC; d_call: TRBD2; j_call: TRBJ2-5; clone_size: NA; v_call: TRBV20-1
cdr3_aa: CASSPSDSANYGYTF; cdr3_nt: TGTGCCAGCTCACCCTCGGACAGTGCAAACTATGGCTACACCTTC; d_call: NA; j_call: TRBJ1-2; clone_size: NA; v_call: TRBV18
cdr3_aa: CASSVGGTSGPQETQYF; cdr3_nt: TGTGCCAGCAGCGTAGGTGGGACTAGCGGGCCGCAAGAGACCCAGTACTTC; d_call: TRBD2; j_call: TRBJ2-5; clone_size: NA; v_call: TRBV9
cdr3_aa: CASSTQFSNTEAFF; cdr3_nt: TGTGCCAGCAGCACACAGTTCTCGAACACTGAAGCTTTCTTT; d_call: NA; j_call: TRBJ1-1; clone_size: NA; v_call: TRBV6-5
cdr3_aa: CASRSGTTYNSPLHF; cdr3_nt: TGTGCCAGCAGGTCCGGGACAACCTATAATTCACCCCTCCACTTT; d_call: NA; j_call: TRBJ1-6; clone_size: NA; v_call: TRBV27
cdr3_aa: CASTTRGGNEAFF; cdr3_nt: TGTGCCAGTACAACCCGAGGGGGAAATGAAGCTTTCTTT; d_call: NA; j_call: TRBJ1-1; clone_size: NA; v_call: TRBV6-5
cdr3_aa: CASSPYTSGRANTGELFF; cdr3_nt: TGCGCCAGCAGCCCGTACACTAGCGGGAGGGCCAACACCGGGGAGCTGTTTTTT; d_call: TRBD2; j_call: TRBJ2-2; clone_size: NA; v_call: TRBV5-1
cdr3_aa: CASSFEGDYGYTF; cdr3_nt: TGCGCCAGCAGCTTCGAGGGGGACTATGGCTACACCTTC; d_call: NA; j_call: TRBJ1-2; clone_size: NA; v_call: TRBV5-1
cdr3_aa: CASSWGQGAPYEQYF; cdr3_nt: TGTGCCAGTAGCTGGGGACAGGGGGCCCCCTACGAGCAGTACTTC; d_call: TRBD1; j_call: TRBJ2-7; clone_size: NA; v_call: TRBV19
cdr3_aa: CASSLGGHEQFF; cdr3_nt: TGTGCCAGCAGCCTTGGCGGCCATGAGCAGTTCTTC; d_call: NA; j_call: TRBJ2-1; clone_size: NA; v_call: TRBV5-4
cdr3_aa: CASSPRETGVREKLFF; cdr3_nt: TGTGCCAGCAGCCCGCGTGAGACAGGGGTTCGGGAAAAACTGTTTTTT; d_call: TRBD1; j_call: TRBJ1-4; clone_size: NA; v_call: TRBV3-1/TRBV3-2
cdr3_aa: CASSLGTGSIGNTIYF; cdr3_nt: TGTGCCAGCAGCTTGGGGACAGGGTCGATCGGAAACACCATATATTTT; d_call: TRBD1; j_call: TRBJ1-3; clone_size: NA; v_call: TRBV5-6
cdr3_aa: CASSTQGLGQPQHF; cdr3_nt: TGTGCCAGTAGCACACAGGGGTTGGGGCAGCCCCAGCATTTT; d_call: TRBD1; j_call: TRBJ1-5; clone_size: NA; v_call: TRBV19
cdr3_aa: CASSPRQGTPYEQYF; cdr3_nt: TGTGCCAGCAGCCCCCGACAGGGGACCCCCTACGAGCAGTACTTC; d_call: TRBD1; j_call: TRBJ2-7; clone_size: NA; v_call: TRBV5-4
cdr3_aa: CASSSEETQYF; cdr3_nt: TGTGCCAGCTCATCTGAAGAGACCCAGTACTTC; d_call: NA; j_call: TRBJ2-5; clone_size: NA; v_call: TRBV18
cdr3_aa: CASSLVLAGVNTQYF; cdr3_nt: TGTGCCAGCAGCTTAGTACTAGCGGGAGTAAATACGCAGTATTTT; d_call: TRBD2; j_call: TRBJ2-3; clone_size: NA; v_call: TRBV7-9
cdr3_aa: CASSLAGANTGELFF; cdr3_nt: TGTGCCAGCTCACTAGCGGGCGCGAACACCGGGGAGCTGTTTTTT; d_call: TRBD2; j_call: TRBJ2-2; clone_size: NA; v_call: TRBV18
cdr3_aa: CASSTSGSVNEQFF; cdr3_nt: TGTGCCAGCAGCACTAGCGGGAGTGTGAATGAGCAGTTCTTC; d_call: TRBD2; j_call: TRBJ2-1; clone_size: many; v_call: TRBV7-8
cdr3_aa: CASSAGQRSYNSPLHF; cdr3_nt: TGTGCCAGCAGCGCAGGACAGCGCTCCTATAATTCACCCCTCCACTTT; d_call: NA; j_call: TRBJ1-6; clone_size: few; v_call: TRBV7-9
cdr3_aa: CASSPQGRGQGDDTQYF; cdr3_nt: TGTGCCAGCAGTCCCCAAGGGCGCGGACAGGGGGACGATACGCAGTATTTT; d_call: TRBD1; j_call: TRBJ2-3; clone_size: NA; v_call: TRBV28
cdr3_aa: CASSPHSLDRSNTEAFF; cdr3_nt: TGTGCCAGCTCACCCCACTCACTTGACAGATCGAACACTGAAGCTTTCTTT; d_call: NA; j_call: TRBJ1-1; clone_size: NA; v_call: TRBV18
cdr3_aa: CASSDGPQGVGQYF; cdr3_nt: TGTGCCAGCAGTGACGGCCCACAGGGGGTTGGGCAGTACTTC; d_call: TRBD1; j_call: TRBJ2-7; clone_size: NA; v_call: TRBV6-4
cdr3_aa: CASSIGLDREQYF; cdr3_nt: TGTGCCAGTAGTATAGGCCTAGATCGCGAGCAGTACTTC; d_call: NA; j_call: TRBJ2-7; clone_size: NA; v_call: TRBV19
cdr3_aa: CASSQGERASGYEQYF; cdr3_nt: TGTGCCAGCAGCCAAGGAGAGCGGGCTAGCGGCTACGAGCAGTACTTC; d_call: TRBD2; j_call: TRBJ2-7; clone_size: NA; v_call: TRBV14
cdr3_aa: CASSLPGQGSREQYF; cdr3_nt: TGTGCCAGCAGCTTACCGGGACAGGGGTCCCGCGAGCAGTACTTC; d_call: TRBD1; j_call: TRBJ2-7; clone_size: NA; v_call: TRBV13
cdr3_aa: CATGSTLNTEAFF; cdr3_nt: TGTGCGACCGGGTCCACCCTGAACACTGAAGCTTTCTTT; d_call: NA; j_call: TRBJ1-1; clone_size: NA; v_call: TRBV18
cdr3_aa: CASSASGTGRGYTF; cdr3_nt: TGTGCCAGCAGCGCTTCCGGGACAGGTCGTGGGTACACCTTC; d_call: TRBD1; j_call: TRBJ1-2; clone_size: once; v_call: TRBV2
cdr3_aa: CASSGSGSVLNEQFF; cdr3_nt: TGTGCCAGCAGTGGAAGCGGGAGCGTGTTGAATGAGCAGTTCTTC; d_call: TRBD2; j_call: TRBJ2-1; clone_size: NA; v_call: TRBV2
cdr3_aa: CASSPDRNYGYTF; cdr3_nt: TGTGCCAGCAGCCCAGACAGGAACTATGGCTACACCTTC; d_call: NA; j_call: TRBJ1-2; clone_size: NA; v_call: TRBV6-6
cdr3_aa: CASSSGQGTEAFF; cdr3_nt: TGCGCCAGCAGCTCCGGACAGGGCACTGAAGCTTTCTTT; d_call: TRBD1; j_call: TRBJ1-1; clone_size: NA; v_call: TRBV5-1
cdr3_aa: CASSLNRWKETQYF; cdr3_nt: TGTGCCAGCAGCCTGAACAGGTGGAAAGAGACCCAGTACTTC; d_call: NA; j_call: TRBJ2-5; clone_size: NA; v_call: TRBV3-1/TRBV3-2
cdr3_aa: CASSLEIIAGSATYEQYF; cdr3_nt: TGTGCCAGCAGCTTGGAAATCATAGCGGGCAGCGCCACATACGAGCAGTACTTC; d_call: TRBD2; j_call: TRBJ2-7; clone_size: NA; v_call: TRBV5-4
cdr3_aa: CASSSWVGGNEQFF; cdr3_nt: TGTGCCAGCAGCTCCTGGGTGGGGGGCAATGAGCAGTTCTTC; d_call: NA; j_call: TRBJ2-1; clone_size: NA; v_call: TRBV5-5
cdr3_aa: CAAGTAALGNQPQHF; cdr3_nt: TGTGCAGCCGGGACAGCCGCGCTTGGCAATCAGCCCCAGCATTTT; d_call: TRBD1; j_call: TRBJ1-5; clone_size: NA; v_call: TRBV6-5
cdr3_aa: CASSSRDRGSEQYF; cdr3_nt: TGTGCCAGCAGCTCTCGGGACAGGGGTAGCGAGCAGTACTTC; d_call: TRBD1; j_call: TRBJ2-7; clone_size: NA; v_call: TRBV3-1/TRBV3-2
cdr3_aa: CASSFWDFPYEQYF; cdr3_nt: TGTGCCAGCAGCTTTTGGGACTTTCCCTACGAGCAGTACTTC; d_call: NA; j_call: TRBJ2-7; clone_size: NA; v_call: TRBV12-1
cdr3_aa: CASSPSFPDSPLHF; cdr3_nt: TGTGCCAGCAGCCCTTCTTTCCCGGATTCACCCCTCCACTTT; d_call: NA; j_call: TRBJ1-6; clone_size: NA; v_call: TRBV14
cdr3_aa: CASSWGTGSQPQHF; cdr3_nt: TGTGCCAGCAGCTGGGGGACAGGTTCACAGCCCCAGCATTTT; d_call: TRBD1; j_call: TRBJ1-5; clone_size: NA; v_call: TRBV7-9
cdr3_aa: CASSRRALDETQYF; cdr3_nt: TGTGCCAGTAGTAGGCGGGCTTTGGATGAGACCCAGTACTTC; d_call: NA; j_call: TRBJ2-5; clone_size: NA; v_call: TRBV19
cdr3_aa: CASSLGLAGVNEQFF; cdr3_nt: TGCGCCAGCAGCTTGGGCCTAGCGGGAGTCAATGAGCAGTTCTTC; d_call: TRBD2; j_call: TRBJ2-1; clone_size: NA; v_call: TRBV5-1
cdr3_aa: CASSQGTPYGYTF; cdr3_nt: TGTGCCAGTAGTCAGGGGACCCCCTATGGCTACACCTTC; d_call: NA; j_call: TRBJ1-2; clone_size: NA; v_call: TRBV19
cdr3_aa: CASSLGQGKAFF; cdr3_nt: TGTGCCAGCAGCTTAGGACAGGGAAAAGCTTTCTTT; d_call: TRBD1; j_call: TRBJ1-1; clone_size: NA; v_call: TRBV11-3
cdr3_aa: CATSELGGSQDTQYF; cdr3_nt: TGTGCCACCAGTGAATTGGGCGGGAGTCAAGATACGCAGTATTTT; d_call: TRBD2; j_call: TRBJ2-3; clone_size: NA; v_call: TRBV24-1
cdr3_aa: CASSLPTSGVETQYF; cdr3_nt: TGTGCCAGCAGCTTACCCACTAGCGGGGTGGAGACCCAGTACTTC; d_call: TRBD2; j_call: TRBJ2-5; clone_size: NA; v_call: TRBV11-3
cdr3_aa: CASSGNTGELFF; cdr3_nt: TGTGCCAGCAGCGGTAACACCGGGGAGCTGTTTTTT; d_call: NA; j_call: TRBJ2-2; clone_size: NA; v_call: TRBV6-5
cdr3_aa: CSGQTTEAFF; cdr3_nt: TGCAGCGGACAAACAACAGAAGCTTTCTTT; d_call: NA; j_call: TRBJ1-1; clone_size: NA; v_call: TRBV29-1
cdr3_aa: CATSTAVRDGYTF; cdr3_nt: TGTGCCACCAGCACAGCCGTGAGGGATGGCTACACCTTC; d_call: NA; j_call: TRBJ1-2; clone_size: NA; v_call: TRBV15
cdr3_aa: CASSSGLDTEAFF; cdr3_nt: TGCGCCAGCAGCTCGGGACTCGACACTGAAGCTTTCTTT; d_call: NA; j_call: TRBJ1-1; clone_size: NA; v_call: TRBV5-1
cdr3_aa: CASSEIMTGGTQPQHF; cdr3_nt: TGTGCCAGTAGTGAGATTATGACAGGGGGCACTCAGCCCCAGCATTTT; d_call: TRBD1; j_call: TRBJ1-5; clone_size: NA; v_call: TRBV19
cdr3_aa: CASRAGPFTGELFF; cdr3_nt: TGTGCCAGTAGGGCGGGACCGTTCACCGGGGAGCTGTTTTTT; d_call: NA; j_call: TRBJ2-2; clone_size: NA; v_call: TRBV19